Following are 18 T cell receptor beta chains from one sample sequenced in a study of early T cells in non-severe SARS-CoV-2 infection. TCRdb passed the 5' RACE reads through MiXCR, listing each CDR3 protein once. The repertoire has roughly 56,000 distinct CDR3 sequences, roughly 16% of them found once; the top ten carry approximately 4%. Source: whole blood, taken at baseline. The receptor set was obtained from an adult who was a healthcare worker with PCR-confirmed SARS-CoV-2 infection or an uninfected control (not recorded which).

This clonotype was detected only a few times. The CDR3 sequence: CASSPLRATSGNEQFF. CDR3 DNA: TGCGCCAGCAGCCCTCTAAGGGCGACTAGCGGCAATGAGCAGTTCTTC. V and J are TRBV4-1 and TRBJ2-1, with TRBD2 matching over 9 bases. The CDR3 spans 16 residues. The J segment lost 6 bases and the V segment lost 4 bases, leaving 10 bases of the junction unmatched. Germline V lookup: CDR1 MGHRA, CDR2 YSYEKL.

V usage is TRBV5-6 and J usage is TRBJ2-7, with D unclear. This CDR3 is 15 amino acids long. CDR1 is SGHDT, CDR2 YYEEEE, per germline. The V and J ends lost 2 bases and 0 bases respectively, with 12 bases between them. CDR3 in amino acids: CASSFGSLYSYEQYF. The CDR3 nucleotides read TGTGCCAGCAGCTTTGGTAGCTTGTACTCCTACGAGCAGTACTTC.

The gene calls are TRBV21-1 and TRBJ2-5; the table names TRBD1, a call not compared with the DNA. TRBV21-1 is a pseudogene segment. The CDR3 is made up of 15 amino acids. CDR3 loop: CASSKGGRGPETQYF. The CDR3 DNA reads TGTGCCAGCAGCAAAGGTGGCAGGGGTCCGGAGACCCAGTACTTC.

The chain recombines TRBV7-8 with TRBJ2-1, with 11 positions matching TRBD2. The V segment lost 7 bases and the J segment 4 bases; nucleotides outside the gene matches: 6. The CDR3 runs to 15 residues. Germline V gives CDR1 SGHVS, CDR2 FQNEAQ. The CDR3 nucleotides read TGTGCCAGCACTGGGGGACTAGCGGTATACAATGAGCAGTTCTTC. Translated, it gives CASTGGLAVYNEQFF. The whole variable domain, filled in from reference TRBV7-8 and TRBJ2-1, reads GAGVSQSPRYKVAKRGQDVALRCDPISGHVSLFWYQQALGQGPEFLTYFQNEAQLDKSGLPSDRFFAERPEGSVSTLKIQRTQQEDSAVYLCASTGGLAVYNEQFFGPGTRLTVL.

The V gene is TRBV5-1, the J gene TRBJ2-5, with 7 bases aligning to TRBD1. The ends lost 4 bases at V and 2 bases at J; junction bases unmatched: 5. The CDR3 has 14 amino acids. Germline V gene sequence: CDR1 SGHRS, CDR2 YFSETQ. Written as DNA, the CDR3 is TGCGCCAGCAGCCGGACAGGATCGCAAGAGACCCAGTACTTC. Translating gives CASSRTGSQETQYF.

There are many counts of this clonotype. The chain links TRBV6-4 to TRBJ2-1; D remains unclear. Trimming removed 3 bases from V and 4 bases from J, with 13 bases in between. The CDR3 runs 15 residues. Germline V gene sequence: CDR1 MRHNA, CDR2 SNTAGT. The CDR3 is CASSEGGSDYNEQFF. The CDR3 DNA reads TGTGCCAGCAGTGAAGGCGGATCTGATTACAATGAGCAGTTCTTC.

The chain has TRBV6-6 and TRBJ2-1; 11 nucleotides align to TRBD2. The CDR3 runs to 16 residues. The ends lost 2 bases at V and 7 bases at J; junction bases unmatched: 7. From germline, CDR1 is MNHNY and CDR2 SVGAGI (reference sequence). CDR3 nucleotide sequence: TGTGCCAGCAGTTACCCCCTCGTAGCGGGGGGGAATGAGCAGTTCTTC. Translating gives CASSYPLVAGGNEQFF.

By sample share, this clonotype is medium-sized. J is TRBJ1-6 and V is TRBV6-1, with D possibly TRBD1 on 5 matching bases. The CDR3 totals 14 residues. Trimming took off 9 bases at V and 10 bases at J, with 19 bases between the two ends. Looked up from germline, CDR1 is MNHNS and CDR2 is SASEGT. This CDR3 is CASEYGGNESPLHF. The CDR3 coding sequence is TGTGCCAGTGAATACGGGGGTAATGAATCACCCCTCCACTTT.

The genes are TRBV11-2 and TRBJ1-1; 9 nucleotides agree with TRBD1. The germline V gene encodes CDR1 SGHAT and CDR2 FQNNGV. Trimming at V came to 6 bases and at J to 5 bases, leaving 10 bases not matched to a gene. CDR3 length: 15 amino acids. The CDR3, as DNA: TGTGCCAGCAGGTCCTTACAGGGGGCAGGGACTGAAGCTTTCTTT. Its translation: CASRSLQGAGTEAFF. The full variable domain, completed using reference TRBV11-2 and TRBJ1-1, is EAGVAQSPRYKIIEKRQSVAFWCNPISGHATLYWYQQILGQGPKLLIQFQNNGVVDDSQLPKDRFSAERLKGVDSTLKIQPAKLEDSAVYLCASRSLQGAGTEAFFGQGTRLTVV.

The rearrangement uses TRBV27 and TRBJ2-7; the match to TRBD1 covers 8 bases. The CDR3 has 13 residues. Germline CDR1 reads MNHEY; CDR2 reads SMNVEV (reference sequence). V trimming: 4 bases; J trimming: 5 bases; junction bases outside the gene matches: 4. DNA of the CDR3: TGTGCCAGCAGTTCCAGGGGGCCGGACGAGCAGTACTTC. Protein sequence: CASSSRGPDEQYF.

The V and J genes are TRBV30 and TRBJ2-1; possible D gene TRBD1, 7 bases. V gave up 3 bases and J gave up 16 bases, with 22 bases separating them. This CDR3 is built from 13 residues. The V gene's germline CDR1 is GTSNPN and CDR2 SVGIG (reference sequence). For the CDR3, the DNA is TGTGCCTGGAGGGCTGCTGGCGGGACAGCTTTTTTCTTC. It is translated as CAWRAAGGTAFFF.

The rearrangement joins TRBV7-9 to TRBJ2-4; D ambiguous. CDR3 length: 14 residues. Germline assignment: CDR1 SEHNR and CDR2 FQNEAQ (reference sequence). The V and J ends lost 6 bases and 0 bases respectively, with 9 bases between them. The CDR3: CASSSSGAKNIQYF. The DNA for the CDR3 is TGTGCCAGCAGTTCAAGTGGAGCCAAAAACATTCAGTACTTC.

The rearrangement uses TRBV7-8 and TRBJ1-4; 8 nucleotides match TRBD1. Per the germline V gene, CDR1 is SGHVS and CDR2 is FQNEAQ. There are 17 residues in the CDR3. Trimming took 5 bases from V and 4 from J; bases not matched to a gene: 12. The CDR3 loop is CASSHLEGDRFNEKLFF. CDR3 in DNA: TGTGCCAGCAGCCACCTAGAGGGGGACAGGTTTAATGAAAAACTGTTTTTT.

This clonotype showed up just a few times. The chain carries TRBV6-6 and TRBJ2-1; D perhaps matches TRBD2 (6 bases). Germline V lookup: CDR1 MNHNY, CDR2 SVGAGI (reference sequence). Trimming shortened V by 4 bases and J by 5 bases, and 6 bases separated the two germline ends. The length of the CDR3 is 12 residues. The CDR3 reads CASSWTNNEQFF. DNA for the CDR3: TGTGCCAGCAGTTGGACTAACAATGAGCAGTTCTTC.

This chain joins TRBV20-1 and TRBJ2-3; TRBD2 matches 7 bases. Germline V gives CDR1 DFQATT, CDR2 SNEGSKA (reference sequence). The CDR3 extends over 14 amino acids. Trimming took 5 bases from V and 0 from J; bases not matched to a gene: 5. CDR3 bases: TGCAGTGCTGAGACTAGCTTAAGCACAGATACGCAGTATTTT. It is translated as CSAETSLSTDTQYF.

The chain joins TRBV20-1 to TRBJ2-2; no definite D call. The germline gives CDR1 DFQATT, CDR2 SNEGSKA (reference sequence). V lost 5 bases to trimming and J lost 5 bases, with 15 bases between them. The CDR3 totals 14 residues. CDR3 sequence: CSALNPTGTGELFF. For the CDR3, the DNA is TGCAGTGCTCTGAACCCAACTGGGACCGGGGAGCTGTTTTTT.

The J gene is TRBJ2-3, the V gene TRBV7-8, with unresolved D. CDR3 size: 14 residues. The V end was cut by 1 base, the J end by 1 base, with 6 bases between. Germline-derived CDR1 and CDR2 are SGHVS and FQNEAQ. The CDR3 nucleotides are TGTGCCAGCAGCTTAGATGCGGGCACAGATACGCAGTATTTT. This codes for CASSLDAGTDTQYF.

This clonotype was picked up many times. V gene TRBV12-3 or TRBV12-4 combines with J gene TRBJ2-3; tentative D call: TRBD2 (6 bases). Between the trimmed V and J ends, which lost 5 bases and 2 bases, there was a span of 11 bases. The CDR3 is 14 residues long. CDR3 residues: CASSETSHTDTQYF. Here the CDR3 DNA reads TGTGCCAGCAGTGAAACTAGCCACACAGATACGCAGTATTTT.